This record covers a single T cell receptor beta chain. Its antigen is not known. The data were obtained in a study of T cell responses to AZD1222 COVID-19 vaccine. Study outcomes and limitations: Spike-specific TCR breadth rose after two AZD1222 doses, and depth rose as well. After the peak T cell response, and only then, were repertoires sampled. Spike was spanned by vaccine-associated CD4 TCRs, with dominance at 160-218 and 743-854.

Germline V gene lookup returns CDR1 KGHSH and CDR2 LQKENI. J was trimmed by 9 bases and V by 3 bases; bases with no gene match: 4. The CDR3 consists of 14 residues. The repertoire was sequenced with immunoSEQ multiplex PCR; TCRdb's copy has only in-frame clones and lacks some. The table records fewer than 50,000 clones, about 90% of them present only once. The chain has TRBV18 and TRBJ1-6; TRBD1 matches 8 bases. The sample consisted of peripheral blood, taken 28 days after the second AZD1222 dose. This sequence originates from an adult who received the AZD1222 COVID-19 vaccine. CDR3 in DNA: TGTGCCAGCTCACCGGACAGGGTTACTTCACCCCTCCACTTT. It translates to CASSPDRVTSPLHF.